Below, 18 T cell receptor beta chains from the same sample are listed, as sequenced in a study of regulatory T cells in long-lasting Graves disease. Arm-PCR of CDR3 regions and iRepertoire HTBI primers were the basis on which TCR beta libraries were built. TCRdb itself ran the multiplex PCR reads through MiXCR, one entry per CDR3 protein. The repertoire holds roughly 420,000 distinct CDR3 sequences, with 12% to 15% as singletons. Time point denoted: newly diagnosed GD, antithyroid drugs for less than 3 months. From PBMCs, RNA was extracted and then used to make the TCR library. This same sample was also taken into another study, of T cells in Graves' hyperthyroidism and ophthalmopathy.

The sequenced sample was peripheral blood mononuclear cells (PBMCs), obtained at new diagnosis, from a patient treated with antithyroid drugs. These receptors were taken from a woman in her fifties or sixties with Graves disease.

This clonotype was detected many times. This chain joins TRBV13 and TRBJ1-1, with unresolved D. The CDR3 covers 13 residues. Trimming pared 2 bases from V and 4 bases from J, leaving 8 bases between. Germline CDR1 and CDR2: PRHDT and FYEKMQ (reference sequence). The CDR3 DNA sequence: TGTGCCAGCAGCTTATATTCCGGCACTGAAGCTTTCTTT. This codes for CASSLYSGTEAFF.

In this sample, this clonotype turned up a few times. The rearrangement uses TRBV5-6 and TRBJ1-4, with 7 positions matching TRBD1. The CDR3 extends over 15 amino acids. Trimming took 5 bases from V and 6 from J; bases not matched to a gene: 10. Germline V gene lookup returns CDR1 SGHDT and CDR2 YYEEEE. The CDR3 protein is CASRFQGVGDEKLFF. The CDR3 nucleotides read TGTGCCAGCAGATTCCAGGGGGTAGGGGATGAAAAACTGTTTTTT.

About this clonotype itself: Only one base separates this from a far larger clonotype, so it likely reflects a read error. This chain joins TRBV7-8 and TRBJ2-3; TRBD2 matches 9 bases. With V trimmed by 5 bases and J by 4 bases, 13 bases remained unmatched. CDR1 SGHVS and CDR2 FQNEAQ come from the germline V gene. This CDR3 is built from 17 residues. The CDR3 protein is CASSLRRREGLADTQYF. CDR3 coding DNA: TGTGCCAGCAGCCTCCGGCGGCGGGAGGGCCTCGCAGATACGCAGTATTTT.

The genes are TRBV19 and TRBJ2-7; D possibly corresponds to TRBD2 (6 bases). V lost 3 bases and J 3 bases, leaving 12 bases between the germline ends. This CDR3 is built from 14 residues. The germline CDR1 and CDR2 sequences are LNHDA and SQIVND (reference sequence). The chain's CDR3 is CASSIGMGGYEQYF. CDR3 in DNA: TGTGCCAGTAGTATCGGAATGGGAGGCTACGAGCAGTACTTC.

This clonotype has at least ten counts. The rearrangement joins TRBV11-1 to TRBJ2-1; 10 bases agree with TRBD2. CDR3 length: 15 amino acids. Germline V gives CDR1 SGHAT, CDR2 FQDESV (reference sequence). The trim removed 6 bases at V and 8 bases at J, leaving 10 bases unmatched. The CDR3, as DNA: TGTGCCAGCAGAAGAGGGACTAGCGCCGTCGATGAGCAGTTCTTC. As protein: CASRRGTSAVDEQFF.

Ten or more counts support this clonotype. This chain uses TRBV11-2 with TRBJ2-7; no firm D call. The CDR3 has 14 amino acids. V dropped 2 bases and J dropped 1 base, with 9 bases sitting between them. Germline CDR1 and CDR2: SGHAT and FQNNGV. CDR3 sequence (DNA): TGTGCCAGCAGCTTAACTCAAGGGTCCTACGAGCAGTACTTC. Amino acids: CASSLTQGSYEQYF.

The rearrangement links TRBV13 to TRBJ1-3; 7 nucleotides match TRBD1. Per germline, CDR1 PRHDT and CDR2 FYEKMQ (reference sequence). CDR3 size: 16 residues. The ends lost 0 bases at V and 0 bases at J; junction bases unmatched: 2. The CDR3 nucleotides read TGTGCCAGCAGCTTAGGCAGGGGGGGCTCTGGAAACACCATATATTTT. It codes for CASSLGRGGSGNTIYF.

This sequence joins TRBV28 and TRBJ2-7; maybe TRBD2 (6 bases). Per the germline V gene, CDR1 is MDHEN and CDR2 is SYDVKM. V shed 7 bases and J shed 3 bases, with 13 bases lying between them. The CDR3 contains 13 residues. CDR3 protein: CASTPTSSYEQYF. CDR3 nucleotides: TGTGCCAGCACCCCTACTAGCAGCTACGAGCAGTACTTC. The variable domain in full, completed from reference TRBV28 and TRBJ2-7, reads DVKVTQSSRYLVKRTGEKVFLECVQDMDHENMFWYRQDPGLGLRLIYFSYDVKMKEKGDIPEGYSVSREKKERFSLILESASTNQTSMYLCASTPTSSYEQYFGPGTRLTVT.

This clonotype was seen repeatedly, ten times or more. The chain uses TRBV12-3 or TRBV12-4 and TRBJ2-1, with D possibly TRBD2 on 5 matching bases. The CDR3 length is 15 residues. The V end lost 0 bases, the J end lost 7 bases, and 13 bases lay between the germline ends. CDR3 region: CASSLALAGGNEQFF. As DNA, the CDR3 is TGTGCCAGCAGTTTAGCGCTAGCAGGTGGAAATGAGCAGTTCTTC.

The chain combines TRBV6-2 or TRBV6-3 with TRBJ2-3, with 10 bases that match TRBD1. This CDR3 has 16 residues. Germline V gene lookup returns CDR1 MNHEY and CDR2 SVGEGT. The V and J ends lost 5 bases and 3 bases, in that order; junction bases with no gene match: 8. CDR3 DNA: TGTGCCAGCAGTGAAGTGCCGGGACAGGGGACAGATACGCAGTATTTT. Its translation: CASSEVPGQGTDTQYF.

This clonotype was picked up many times. V is TRBV5-1 and J is TRBJ1-4; D is uncertain. CDR1 SGHRS and CDR2 YFSETQ come from the germline V gene. The length of the CDR3 is 15 residues. V dropped 5 bases and J dropped 2 bases, with 13 bases sitting between them. CDR3 loop: CASSSSGDTNEKLFF. CDR3 DNA sequence: TGCGCCAGCAGTTCATCAGGCGATACTAATGAAAAACTGTTTTTT.

This sequence joins TRBV10-3 and TRBJ1-4, with TRBD1 matching over 7 bases. The CDR3 runs 15 residues. Germline V CDR1 and CDR2: ENHRY, SYGVKD. The junction had 13 bases not matched to a gene; V was cut back by 9 bases and J by 6 bases. In DNA form, the CDR3 reads TGTGCCATATCTACCTCCGGGACAGATGATGAAAAACTGTTTTTT. This translates into CAISTSGTDDEKLFF.

This clonotype occurred many times. The genes are TRBV2 and TRBJ1-5, with a possible D match to TRBD1 (5 bases). Trimming shortened V by 7 bases and J by 0 bases, and 13 bases separated the two germline ends. This CDR3 has 15 residues. The germline V gene encodes CDR1 SNHLY and CDR2 FYNNEI. The CDR3 region is CASIIDSYSNQPQHF. The CDR3 bases are TGTGCCAGCATCATTGACAGTTATAGCAATCAGCCCCAGCATTTT. Together with reference TRBV2 and TRBJ1-5, the CDR3 gives the full variable domain: EPEVTQTPSHQVTQMGQEVILRCVPISNHLYFYWYRQILGQKVEFLVSFYNNEISEKSEIFDDQFSVERPDGSNFTLKIRSTKLEDSAMYFCASIIDSYSNQPQHFGDGTRLSIL.

A note on this clonotype: Given a much more abundant clone one base away, this may be a read error. The V gene is TRBV7-3, the J gene TRBJ2-5; D is perhaps TRBD1 or TRBD2 (6 bases each). V was trimmed by 1 base and J by 4 bases, leaving 16 bases between them. The germline V gene has CDR1 SGHTA and CDR2 FQGTGA. This CDR3 has 16 residues. The CDR3 sequence: CASSLKAPGAGETQYF. Here the CDR3 DNA reads TGTGCCAGCAGCTTAAAGGCTCCGGGGGCAGGAGAGACCCAGTACTTC. The full variable domain, with the rest looked up from reference TRBV7-3 and TRBJ2-5, is GAGVSQTPSNKVTEKGKYVELRCDPISGHTALYWYRQSLGQGPEFLIYFQGTGAADDSGLPNDRFFAVRPEGSVSTLKIQRTERGDSAVYLCASSLKAPGAGETQYFGPGTRLLVL.

This clonotype was detected ten times or more. The chain carries TRBV7-8 and TRBJ2-7; 7 bases are a match to TRBD1. The CDR3 sequence is 12 residues long. Trimming took 5 bases from V and 5 from J; bases not matched to a gene: 3. CDR1 and CDR2 (germline): SGHVS, FQNEAQ. CDR3 region: CASSQDRNEQYF. The CDR3 bases are TGTGCCAGCAGCCAGGACAGGAACGAGCAGTACTTC. The full variable domain, in which reference TRBV7-8 and TRBJ2-7 provide the parts outside the CDR3, is GAGVSQSPRYKVAKRGQDVALRCDPISGHVSLFWYQQALGQGPEFLTYFQNEAQLDKSGLPSDRFFAERPEGSVSTLKIQRTQQEDSAVYLCASSQDRNEQYFGPGTRLTVT.

The chain joins TRBV2 to TRBJ1-2; D gene uncertain. CDR1 is SNHLY, CDR2 FYNNEI, per germline. V was shortened by 4 bases and J by 0 bases, with 12 bases between the two germline ends. This CDR3 contains 15 residues. CDR3 bases: TGTGCCAGCAGTGTCGCAGGAGTAGCTAACTATGGCTACACCTTC. It codes for CASSVAGVANYGYTF.

Many counts were recorded for this clonotype. The rearrangement uses TRBV7-9 and TRBJ2-7; D not resolved. Trimming cost V 4 bases and J 0 bases, with 10 bases left between them. Germline lookup yields CDR1 SEHNR and CDR2 FQNEAQ (reference sequence). The CDR3 has 14 amino acids. This CDR3 reads CASSSSLGSYEQYF. In DNA, the CDR3 is TGTGCCAGCAGCTCGTCGCTCGGCTCCTACGAGCAGTACTTC.

This clonotype was recorded many times. The chain combines TRBV3-1 with TRBJ2-3; 10 bases line up with TRBD2. V lost 1 base, J lost 3 bases, and 7 bases stayed unmatched. CDR1 and CDR2 from the germline V gene are LGHDT and YNNKEL (reference sequence). The CDR3 covers 17 residues. The CDR3 here is CASSQGRLAGETDTQYF. The CDR3 DNA reads as TGTGCCAGCAGCCAAGGACGGCTAGCGGGAGAGACAGATACGCAGTATTTT.